The 26 T cell receptor beta chains given below trace back to one sample, sequenced in a study of T cells in Graves' hyperthyroidism and ophthalmopathy. Amplification of TCR beta CDR3 regions was performed using RNA transcripts as template. The TCR CDR3 first-round RT-PCR relied on the HTBI primer set. One entry per CDR3 protein, called by TCRdb with MiXCR from the multiplex PCR reads. The sample includes around 600,000 distinct CDR3 sequences, more than 14% seen only once; the top ten take under 15%. What was sequenced was blood. All receptors come from a woman between 50 and 59 years old with Graves' ophthalmopathy.

The table lists this clonotype with many counts. This CDR3 is CSAGQPNTEAFF. The CDR3 DNA follows: TGCAGTGCCGGACAGCCGAACACTGAAGCTTTCTTT. This sequence joins TRBV20-1 and TRBJ1-1; tentatively, D is TRBD1 (6 bases). V shed 6 bases and J shed 1 base, with 9 bases lying between them. This CDR3 is 12 amino acids long. The germline CDR1 and CDR2 sequences are DFQATT and SNEGSKA (reference sequence).

This clonotype was seen repeatedly, ten times or more. The V gene is TRBV28, the J gene TRBJ1-5, with D unresolved. Germline CDR1 reads MDHEN; CDR2 reads SYDVKM. Trimming cost V 3 bases and J 6 bases, with 6 bases left between them. The CDR3 is 12 residues long. The CDR3 bases are TGTGCCAGCAGTTTCGGACTTCAGCCCCAGCATTTT. It translates to CASSFGLQPQHF.

This rearrangement joins TRBV19 to TRBJ2-1; perhaps TRBD1 as D (6 bases). Trimming removed 5 bases from V and 10 bases from J, with 12 bases in between. The CDR3 runs to 12 residues. Germline V CDR1 and CDR2: LNHDA, SQIVND (reference sequence). The CDR3 reads CASSSRTVEQFF. The CDR3 nucleotides read TGTGCCAGTAGTTCCCGGACAGTAGAGCAGTTCTTC.

This clonotype was counted a few times. The rearrangement links TRBV20-1 to TRBJ1-2; tentative D call: TRBD1 (5 bases). This CDR3 spans 15 amino acids. Deletions cut 3 bases from V and 8 bases from J, with 22 bases between. The V gene's germline CDR1 is DFQATT and CDR2 SNEGSKA (reference sequence). CDR3 loop: CSASGLGENYGGYTF. DNA for the CDR3: TGCAGTGCTAGCGGGCTGGGGGAAAACTATGGGGGCTACACCTTC.

This clonotype was counted only a few times. V usage is TRBV19 and J usage is TRBJ2-2; 10 positions agree with TRBD1. The CDR3 covers 18 residues. The V and J ends lost 0 bases and 4 bases, in that order; junction bases with no gene match: 8. The V gene's germline CDR1 is LNHDA and CDR2 SQIVND (reference sequence). CDR3: CASSIDPRQGARTGELFF. The CDR3 DNA follows: TGTGCCAGTAGTATAGACCCCCGACAGGGGGCGCGCACCGGGGAGCTGTTTTTT.

This clonotype was detected only a few times. This sequence joins TRBV19 and TRBJ1-1; D perhaps matches TRBD1 (6 bases). The CDR3 loop spans 15 amino acids. V lost 3 bases and J lost 0, with 11 bases in between. CDR1 is LNHDA, CDR2 SQIVND, per germline (reference sequence). CDR3 nucleotide sequence: TGTGCCAGTAGTATGCCAGGGGCGGTGAACACTGAAGCTTTCTTT. It is translated as CASSMPGAVNTEAFF.

This clonotype was counted a few times. The rearrangement joins TRBV19 to TRBJ1-1; the D is unclear. The V gene lost 1 base and the J gene lost 1 base, with 7 bases spanning the gap. This CDR3 has 14 amino acids. Germline loops: CDR1 LNHDA, CDR2 SQIVND (reference sequence). DNA of the CDR3: TGTGCCAGTAGTATAGTTGGAGGGAACACTGAAGCTTTCTTT. Translated: CASSIVGGNTEAFF.

At least ten counts were recorded for this clonotype. This sequence joins TRBV2 and TRBJ1-3; D is undetermined. CDR1 SNHLY and CDR2 FYNNEI come from the germline V gene. The CDR3 length is 14 residues. V dropped 4 bases and J dropped 0 bases, with 7 bases sitting between them. The CDR3 sequence: CASSVQGSGNTIYF. The CDR3 DNA follows: TGTGCCAGCAGTGTACAAGGCTCTGGAAACACCATATATTTT.

This clonotype has ten or more counts. The chain has TRBV28 and TRBJ2-7, with unresolved D. The germline V and J ends were trimmed by 6 bases and 0 bases, with 9 bases remaining between them. CDR3 length: 13 amino acids. Germline V gene sequence: CDR1 MDHEN, CDR2 SYDVKM. For the CDR3, the DNA is TGTGCCAGCAGAACAGTTAGCTCCTACGAGCAGTACTTC. Its translation is CASRTVSSYEQYF.

This clonotype was counted ten times or more. This chain joins TRBV20-1 and TRBJ2-2, with 13 positions matching TRBD2. V dropped 6 bases and J dropped 9; count of bases not matched to a gene: 4. Looked up from germline, CDR1 is DFQATT and CDR2 is SNEGSKA (reference sequence). The CDR3 has 13 residues. CDR3 sequence reads: CSARTSGSRELFF. The CDR3 bases are TGCAGTGCCAGGACTAGCGGGAGCCGGGAGCTGTTTTTT.

This clonotype was observed a handful of times. The V call is TRBV6-5, the J call TRBJ2-1; 14 bases are a match to TRBD2. There are 16 residues in the CDR3. V dropped 2 bases and J dropped 6; count of bases not matched to a gene: 3. Germline CDR1 is MNHEY and CDR2 is SVGAGI. CDR3 region: CASSYRGLAGVNEQFF. In nucleotides, the CDR3 is TGTGCCAGCAGTTACCGGGGACTAGCGGGAGTCAATGAGCAGTTCTTC.

The chain joins TRBV6-1 to TRBJ2-1, with 8 bases that match TRBD2. The CDR3 extends over 15 amino acids. V shed 8 bases, J shed 7 bases, and the junction held 13 bases outside the gene matches. CDR1 and CDR2 from the germline V gene are MNHNS and SASEGT. The CDR3 region has the DNA TGTGCCAGCGTAAAGGCGGGGGGAGGTGGAAATGAGCAGTTCTTC. Amino acid sequence: CASVKAGGGGNEQFF.

This clonotype was recorded a few times. The V and J genes are TRBV29-1 and TRBJ2-2; 11 bases map to TRBD1. Trimming cost V 6 bases and J 6 bases; bases outside gene matches: 3. Germline V gene sequence: CDR1 SQVTM, CDR2 ANQGSEA. This CDR3 has 13 residues. The CDR3 protein is CSVGTGGSGELFF. The CDR3 DNA reads as TGCAGCGTCGGGACAGGGGGTTCCGGGGAGCTGTTTTTT.

There are a few counts of this clonotype. A much larger clone lies a single base off, so this may be a read error. This chain joins TRBV11-1 and TRBJ2-3; 11 bases fit TRBD1. The germline V gene encodes CDR1 SGHAT and CDR2 FQDESV (reference sequence). CDR3 size: 16 residues. DNA of the CDR3: TGTGCCAGCAGCTCGGGACAGGGGGTTTGGACAGATACGCAGTGTTTT. Translated, it gives CASSSGQGVWTDTQCF.

Worth noting for this clonotype: Since a much larger clone is just one base distant, this may be a read error. This rearrangement joins TRBV12-3 or TRBV12-4 to TRBJ1-1; possible D gene TRBD1, 6 bases. The CDR3 runs to 14 residues. V gave up 5 bases and J gave up 5 bases, with 15 bases separating them. CDR3: CASSTAPGVTEAFF. The DNA for the CDR3 is TGTGCCAGCAGTACAGCCCCAGGGGTGACTGAAGCTTTCTTT.

This clonotype occurred many times. The chain has TRBV5-1 and TRBJ2-2; no clear D gene. Looked up from germline, CDR1 is SGHRS and CDR2 is YFSETQ. The CDR3 is 15 residues long. Trimming took 3 bases from V and 6 from J, leaving 15 bases between them. In DNA, the CDR3 is TGCGCCAGCAGCTGGTCTAGTGTGAGTTCCGGGGAGCTGTTTTTT. This sequence encodes CASSWSSVSSGELFF.

This clonotype was recorded at least ten times. The rearrangement joins TRBV18 to TRBJ2-2, with 7 bases that match TRBD1. The CDR3 is 16 residues long. CDR1 is KGHSH and CDR2 is LQKENI in the germline V gene. V lost 6 bases, J lost 0 bases, and 7 bases stayed unmatched. The CDR3 DNA is TGTGCCAGCTCCTCGACAGGGCCGGCGAACACCGGGGAGCTGTTTTTT. Residues: CASSSTGPANTGELFF.

J is TRBJ2-5 and V is TRBV2; D possibly matches TRBD1 or TRBD2 (5 bases each). This CDR3 has 15 amino acids. Germline V gene data show CDR1 as SNHLY and CDR2 as FYNNEI. Trimming pared 0 bases from V and 4 bases from J, leaving 12 bases between. The CDR3 nucleotides are TGTGCCAGCAGTGAAGCGTCGAGGGGCTTAGAGACCCAGTACTTC. Translating gives CASSEASRGLETQYF.

Ten or more counts support this clonotype. This chain links TRBV28 with TRBJ2-2, with TRBD1 as a possible D gene (5 bases). The CDR3 spans 14 residues. Between the trimmed V and J ends, which lost 3 bases and 6 bases, there was a span of 11 bases. Germline CDR1 reads MDHEN; CDR2 reads SYDVKM. CDR3 bases: TGTGCCAGCAGTTTCAGGGTCCCGGCCGGGGAGCTGTTTTTT. Its translation: CASSFRVPAGELFF.

This clonotype was picked up many times. The rearrangement joins TRBV28 to TRBJ2-3; no definite D call. CDR3 length: 11 amino acids. V lost 6 bases and J 6 bases, leaving 7 bases between the germline ends. CDR1 is MDHEN, CDR2 SYDVKM, per germline. CDR3 coding DNA: TGTGCCAGCAGGGTGGAGGATACGCAGTATTTT. Translating it yields CASRVEDTQYF.

On this clonotype itself: This clone may be a read error of a much larger clone one base away. The CDR3 DNA follows: TGTGCCAGCAGCCCAAGGGGGATGTACAAGCAGTACTTC. Its protein is CASSPRGMYKQYF. This chain uses TRBV28 with TRBJ2-7; weak D call: TRBD1 (6 bases). The ends were cut back, 6 bases at V and 8 bases at J, with 17 bases in the middle. Looked up from germline, CDR1 is MDHEN and CDR2 is SYDVKM. There are 13 residues in the CDR3. The complete variable domain, with remaining parts taken from reference TRBV28 and TRBJ2-7, reads DVKVTQSSRYLVKRTGEKVFLECVQDMDHENMFWYRQDPGLGLRLIYFSYDVKMKEKGDIPEGYSVSREKKERFSLILESASTNQTSMYLCASSPRGMYKQYFGPGTRLTVT.

This clonotype has a count of ten or more. The chain couples TRBV27 to TRBJ1-2; D uncertain. This CDR3 is built from 14 residues. The germline gives CDR1 MNHEY, CDR2 SMNVEV (reference sequence). V lost 2 bases, J lost 8 bases, and 15 bases lay in between. The chain's CDR3 is CASSLNAGPTGYTF. CDR3 nucleotides: TGTGCCAGCAGTTTAAATGCGGGTCCTACGGGCTACACCTTC.

This clonotype was seen ten or more times. The chain couples TRBV30 to TRBJ2-7, with TRBD2 matching 7 bases. Unmatched junction bases numbered 6, after V lost 2 bases and J lost 2 bases. The CDR3 loop spans 14 amino acids. Germline CDR1 is GTSNPN and CDR2 is SVGIG (reference sequence). The CDR3 is CAWSPSGKAYEQYF. As DNA, the CDR3 is TGTGCCTGGAGTCCTAGCGGAAAAGCCTACGAGCAGTACTTC.

This clonotype was seen ten or more times. The chain couples TRBV28 to TRBJ2-3; 7 bases match TRBD2. The CDR3 totals 16 residues. The ends lost 2 bases at V and 3 bases at J; junction bases unmatched: 8. Germline V gene data show CDR1 as MDHEN and CDR2 as SYDVKM. This chain's CDR3 is CASSLMREWRTDTQYF. The CDR3 nucleotides read TGTGCCAGCAGTTTAATGCGGGAGTGGCGTACAGATACGCAGTATTTT.

The table lists this clonotype with many counts. J is TRBJ1-5 and V is TRBV20-1, with TRBD1 matching over 7 bases. Germline CDR1 and CDR2: DFQATT and SNEGSKA (reference sequence). CDR3 length: 14 amino acids. Unmatched junction bases numbered 10, after V lost 7 bases and J lost 4 bases. The CDR3 nucleotides are TGCAGTGTGAACAGGGGTCTCCTAAATCAGCCCCAGCATTTT. Residues: CSVNRGLLNQPQHF.

The chain employs TRBV7-8 and TRBJ2-1, with D perhaps assigned TRBD1 or TRBD2 (6 bases each). CDR3 length: 16 amino acids. V was trimmed by 1 base and J by 5 bases, leaving 15 bases between them. The germline CDR1 and CDR2 sequences are SGHVS and FQNEAQ. The CDR3 here is CASSLGRGAANNEQFF. CDR3 DNA sequence: TGTGCCAGCAGCTTAGGAAGGGGGGCTGCAAACAATGAGCAGTTCTTC. Complete variable domain (other parts from reference TRBV7-8 and TRBJ2-1): GAGVSQSPRYKVAKRGQDVALRCDPISGHVSLFWYQQALGQGPEFLTYFQNEAQLDKSGLPSDRFFAERPEGSVSTLKIQRTQQEDSAVYLCASSLGRGAANNEQFFGPGTRLTVL.